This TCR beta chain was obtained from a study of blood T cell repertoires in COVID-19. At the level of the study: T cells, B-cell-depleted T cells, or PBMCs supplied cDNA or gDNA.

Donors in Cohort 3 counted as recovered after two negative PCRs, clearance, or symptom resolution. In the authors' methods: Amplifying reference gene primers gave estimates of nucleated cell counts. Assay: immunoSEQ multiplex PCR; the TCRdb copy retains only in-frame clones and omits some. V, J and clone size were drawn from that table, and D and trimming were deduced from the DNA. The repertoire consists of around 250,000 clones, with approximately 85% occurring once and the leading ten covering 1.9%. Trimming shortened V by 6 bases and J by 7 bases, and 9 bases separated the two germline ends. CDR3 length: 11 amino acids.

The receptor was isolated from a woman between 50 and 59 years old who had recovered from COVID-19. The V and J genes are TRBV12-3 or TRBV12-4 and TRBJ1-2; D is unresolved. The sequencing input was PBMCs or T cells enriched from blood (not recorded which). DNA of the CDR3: TGTGCCAGCAGCGCGGCTGGTGGCTACACCTTC. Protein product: CASSAAGGYTF.